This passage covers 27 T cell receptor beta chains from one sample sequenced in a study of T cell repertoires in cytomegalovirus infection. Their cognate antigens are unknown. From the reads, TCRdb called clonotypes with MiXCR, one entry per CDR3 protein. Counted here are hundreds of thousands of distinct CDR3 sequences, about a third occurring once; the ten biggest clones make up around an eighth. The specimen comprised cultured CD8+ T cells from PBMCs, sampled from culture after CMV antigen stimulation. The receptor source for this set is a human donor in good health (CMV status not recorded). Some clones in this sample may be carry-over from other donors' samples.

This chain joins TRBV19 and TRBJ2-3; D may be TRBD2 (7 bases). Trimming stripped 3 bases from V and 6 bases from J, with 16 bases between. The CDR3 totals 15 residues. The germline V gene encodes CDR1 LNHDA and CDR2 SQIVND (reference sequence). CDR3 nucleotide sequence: TGTGCCAGTAGTATTTTCGGGGGGCCGGGGGATACGCAGTATTTT. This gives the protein CASSIFGGPGDTQYF.

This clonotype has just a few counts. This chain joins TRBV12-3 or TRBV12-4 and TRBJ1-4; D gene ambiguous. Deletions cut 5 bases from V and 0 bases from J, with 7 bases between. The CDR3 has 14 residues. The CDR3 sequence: CASSPDATNEKLFF. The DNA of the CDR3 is TGTGCCAGCAGTCCGGATGCAACTAATGAAAAACTGTTTTTT.

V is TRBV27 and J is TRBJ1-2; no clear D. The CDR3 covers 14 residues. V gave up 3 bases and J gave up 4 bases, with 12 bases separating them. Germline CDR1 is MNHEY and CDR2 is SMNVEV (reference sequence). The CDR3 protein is CASSFTGSSYGYTF. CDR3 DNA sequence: TGTGCCAGCAGTTTCACGGGGTCCAGCTATGGCTACACCTTC.

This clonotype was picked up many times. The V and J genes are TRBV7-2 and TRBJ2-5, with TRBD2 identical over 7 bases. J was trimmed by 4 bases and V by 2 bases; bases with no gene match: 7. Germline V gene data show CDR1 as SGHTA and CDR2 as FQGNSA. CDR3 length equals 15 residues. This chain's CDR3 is CASSLLTGGGETQYF. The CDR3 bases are TGTGCCAGCAGCTTATTGACTGGGGGGGGAGAGACCCAGTACTTC. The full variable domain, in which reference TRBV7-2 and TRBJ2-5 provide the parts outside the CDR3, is GAGVSQSPSNKVTEKGKDVELRCDPISGHTALYWYRQSLGQGLEFLIYFQGNSAPDKSGLPSDRFSAERTGGSVSTLTIQRTQQEDSAVYLCASSLLTGGGETQYFGPGTRLLVL.

The CDR3 DNA sequence: TGTGCCAGTAGTAAACAGGGGTATAATTCACCCCTCCACTTT. Translating gives CASSKQGYNSPLHF. The chain links TRBV19 to TRBJ1-6; TRBD1 agrees at 7 bases. The CDR3 sequence is 14 residues long. From germline, CDR1 is LNHDA and CDR2 SQIVND (reference sequence). J gave up 4 bases and V 4 bases, and 1 base lay outside the gene matches.

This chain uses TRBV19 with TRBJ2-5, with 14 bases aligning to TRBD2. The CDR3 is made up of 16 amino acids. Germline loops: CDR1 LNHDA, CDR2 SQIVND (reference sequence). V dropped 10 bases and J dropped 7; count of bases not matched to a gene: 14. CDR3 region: CATRTSGGSPPGTQYF. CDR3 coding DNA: TGTGCCACAAGGACTAGCGGGGGGTCCCCTCCCGGGACCCAGTACTTC.

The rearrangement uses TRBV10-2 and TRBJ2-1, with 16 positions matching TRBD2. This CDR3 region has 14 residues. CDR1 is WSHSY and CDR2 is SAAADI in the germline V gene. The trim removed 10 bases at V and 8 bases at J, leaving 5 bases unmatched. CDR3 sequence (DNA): TGCGCCACGGGACTAGCGGGGGGGCGGGATGAGCAGTTCTTC. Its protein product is CATGLAGGRDEQFF.

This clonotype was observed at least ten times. The CDR3 spells CASSLRAGGRSEAFF. CDR3 coding DNA: TGTGCCAGCAGTTTAAGGGCAGGGGGCAGATCTGAAGCTTTCTTT. This chain joins TRBV12-3 or TRBV12-4 and TRBJ1-1, with 8 bases identical to TRBD1. With V trimmed by 2 bases and J by 6 bases, 8 bases remained unmatched. The CDR3 spans 15 residues.

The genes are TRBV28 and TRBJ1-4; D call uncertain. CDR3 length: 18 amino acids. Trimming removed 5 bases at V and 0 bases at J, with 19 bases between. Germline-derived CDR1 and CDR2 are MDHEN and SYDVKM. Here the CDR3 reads CASSPGLVVEATNEKLFF. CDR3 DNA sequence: TGTGCCAGCAGTCCCGGCCTTGTCGTGGAAGCAACTAATGAAAAACTGTTTTTT.

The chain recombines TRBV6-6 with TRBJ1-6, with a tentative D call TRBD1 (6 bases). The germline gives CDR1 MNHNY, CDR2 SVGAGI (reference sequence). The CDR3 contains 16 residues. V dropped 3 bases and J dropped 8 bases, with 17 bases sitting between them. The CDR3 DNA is TGTGCCAGCAGTTATCCGTACAGGGTAGAAGATTCACCCCTCCACTTT. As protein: CASSYPYRVEDSPLHF.

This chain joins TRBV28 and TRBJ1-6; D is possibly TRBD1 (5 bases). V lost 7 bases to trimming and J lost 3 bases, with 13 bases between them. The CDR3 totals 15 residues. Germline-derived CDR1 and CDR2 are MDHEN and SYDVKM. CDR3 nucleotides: TGTGCCAGCAACGAGAGGGGAAACTATAATTCACCCCTCCACTTT. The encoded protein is CASNERGNYNSPLHF.

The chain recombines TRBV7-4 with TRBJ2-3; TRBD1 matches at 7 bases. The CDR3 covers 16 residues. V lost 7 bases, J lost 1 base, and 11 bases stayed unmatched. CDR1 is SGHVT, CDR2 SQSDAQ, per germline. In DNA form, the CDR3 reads TGTGCCAGCAACCTACAGGGGATATCGGGCACAGATACGCAGTATTTT. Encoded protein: CASNLQGISGTDTQYF.

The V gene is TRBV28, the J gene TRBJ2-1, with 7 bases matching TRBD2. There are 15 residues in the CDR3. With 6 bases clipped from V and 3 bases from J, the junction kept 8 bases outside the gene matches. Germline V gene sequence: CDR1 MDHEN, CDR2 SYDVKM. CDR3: CASRQTSSSYNEQFF. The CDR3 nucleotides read TGTGCCAGCAGGCAGACTAGCTCGAGCTACAATGAGCAGTTCTTC.

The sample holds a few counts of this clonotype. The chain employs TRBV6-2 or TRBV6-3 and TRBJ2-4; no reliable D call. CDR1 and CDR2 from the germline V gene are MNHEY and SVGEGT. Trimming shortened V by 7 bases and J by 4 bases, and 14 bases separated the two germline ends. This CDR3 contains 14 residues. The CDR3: CASILRPGKNIQYF. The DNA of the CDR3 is TGTGCCAGCATCCTAAGGCCGGGTAAAAACATTCAGTACTTC.

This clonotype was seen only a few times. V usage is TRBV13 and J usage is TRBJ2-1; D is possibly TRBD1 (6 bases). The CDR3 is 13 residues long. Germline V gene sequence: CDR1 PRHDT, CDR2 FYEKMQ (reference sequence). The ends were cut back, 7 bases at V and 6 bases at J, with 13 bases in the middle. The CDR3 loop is CASTAGDGNEQFF. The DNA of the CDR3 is TGTGCCAGCACCGCAGGGGATGGCAATGAGCAGTTCTTC.

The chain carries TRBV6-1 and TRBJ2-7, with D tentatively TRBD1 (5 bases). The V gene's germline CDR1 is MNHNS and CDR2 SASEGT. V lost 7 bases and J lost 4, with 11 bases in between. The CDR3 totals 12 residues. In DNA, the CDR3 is TGTGCCAGCATCTATGGGGCTTACGAGCAGTACTTC. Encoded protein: CASIYGAYEQYF.

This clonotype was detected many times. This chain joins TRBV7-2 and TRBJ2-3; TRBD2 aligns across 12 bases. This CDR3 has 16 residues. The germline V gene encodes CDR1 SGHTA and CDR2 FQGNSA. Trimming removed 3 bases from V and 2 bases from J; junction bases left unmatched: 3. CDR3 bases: TGTGCCAGCAGCTTTCCTAGCGGGGGGGACACAGATACGCAGTATTTT. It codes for CASSFPSGGDTDTQYF.

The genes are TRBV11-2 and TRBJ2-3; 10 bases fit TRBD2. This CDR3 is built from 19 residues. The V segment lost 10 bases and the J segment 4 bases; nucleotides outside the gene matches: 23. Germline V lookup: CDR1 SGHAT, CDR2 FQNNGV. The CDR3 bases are TGTGCCAACCAAATTAAAAGGACGAGCGGGAGGGGGAAACCAGATACGCAGTATTTT. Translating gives CANQIKRTSGRGKPDTQYF.

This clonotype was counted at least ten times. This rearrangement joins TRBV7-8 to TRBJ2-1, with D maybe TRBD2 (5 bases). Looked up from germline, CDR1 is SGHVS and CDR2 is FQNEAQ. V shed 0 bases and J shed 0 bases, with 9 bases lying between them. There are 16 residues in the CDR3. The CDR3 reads CASSLAKRHSYNEQFF. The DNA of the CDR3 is TGTGCCAGCAGCTTAGCCAAGCGGCACTCCTACAATGAGCAGTTCTTC.

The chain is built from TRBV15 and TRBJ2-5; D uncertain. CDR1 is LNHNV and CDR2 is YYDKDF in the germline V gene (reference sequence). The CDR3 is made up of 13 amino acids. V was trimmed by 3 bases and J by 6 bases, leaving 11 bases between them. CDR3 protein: CATSSRPDKTQYF. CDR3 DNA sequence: TGTGCCACCAGCAGCCGACCCGACAAGACCCAGTACTTC.

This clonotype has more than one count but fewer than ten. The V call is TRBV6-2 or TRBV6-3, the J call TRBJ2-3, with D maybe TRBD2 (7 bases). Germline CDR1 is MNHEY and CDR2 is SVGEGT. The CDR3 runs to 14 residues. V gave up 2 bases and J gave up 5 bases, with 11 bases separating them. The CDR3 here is CASSYGGGQDTQYF. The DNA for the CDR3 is TGTGCCAGCAGTTACGGGGGGGGCCAAGATACGCAGTATTTT.

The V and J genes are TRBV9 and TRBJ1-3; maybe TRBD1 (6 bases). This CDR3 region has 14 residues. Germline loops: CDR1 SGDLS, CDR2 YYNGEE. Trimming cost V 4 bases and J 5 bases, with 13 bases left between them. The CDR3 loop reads CASSNPTGRNTIYF. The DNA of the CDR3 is TGTGCCAGCAGCAACCCGACAGGACGAAACACCATATATTTT.

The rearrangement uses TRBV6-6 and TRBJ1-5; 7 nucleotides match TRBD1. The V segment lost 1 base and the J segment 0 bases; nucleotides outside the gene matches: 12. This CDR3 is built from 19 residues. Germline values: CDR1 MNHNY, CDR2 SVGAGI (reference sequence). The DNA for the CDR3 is TGTGCCAGCAGTTACTTCGGCCAAGGGGGCGAATATAGCAATCAGCCCCAGCATTTT. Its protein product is CASSYFGQGGEYSNQPQHF.

For the CDR3, the DNA is TGTGCCAGCAGTCCTTTCAAAAACATTCAGTACTTC. This translates into CASSPFKNIQYF. This rearrangement joins TRBV6-2 or TRBV6-3 to TRBJ2-4; D gene unclear. Germline CDR1 and CDR2: MNHEY and SVGEGT. The V end was cut by 5 bases, the J end by 3 bases, with 5 bases between. The CDR3 totals 12 residues.

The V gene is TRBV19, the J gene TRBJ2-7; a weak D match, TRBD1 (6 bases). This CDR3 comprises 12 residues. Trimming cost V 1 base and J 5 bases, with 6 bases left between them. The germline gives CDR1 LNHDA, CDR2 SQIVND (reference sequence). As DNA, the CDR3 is TGTGCCAGTAGTATAGGACAGGACGAGCAGTACTTC. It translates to CASSIGQDEQYF.

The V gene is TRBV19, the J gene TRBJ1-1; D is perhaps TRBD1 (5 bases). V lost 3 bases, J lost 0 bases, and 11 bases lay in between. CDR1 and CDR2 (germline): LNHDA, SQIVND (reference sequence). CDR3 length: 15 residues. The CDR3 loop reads CASSIGGNMNTEAFF. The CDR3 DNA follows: TGTGCCAGTAGTATCGGGGGAAACATGAACACTGAAGCTTTCTTT. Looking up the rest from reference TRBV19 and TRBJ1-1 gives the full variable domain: DGGITQSPKYLFRKEGQNVTLSCEQNLNHDAMYWYRQDPGQGLRLIYYSQIVNDFQKGDIAEGYSVSREKKESFPLTVTSAQKNPTAFYLCASSIGGNMNTEAFFGQGTRLTVV.

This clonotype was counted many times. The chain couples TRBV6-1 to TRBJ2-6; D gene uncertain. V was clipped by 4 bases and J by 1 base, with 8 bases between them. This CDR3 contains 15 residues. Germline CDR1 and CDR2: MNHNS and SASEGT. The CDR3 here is CASSGHQSGANVLTF. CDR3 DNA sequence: TGTGCCAGCAGTGGACACCAATCTGGGGCCAACGTCCTGACTTTC.